The 11 T cell receptor beta chains below were found in one sample sequenced in a study of Graves' ophthalmopathy and Graves' hyperthyroidism. Using RNA transcripts, the TCR beta CDR3 regions were amplified. HTBI primers served in a first-round RT-PCR, which a second-round multiplex PCR followed. TCRdb recomputed calls from the multiplex PCR reads with MiXCR, one row per CDR3 protein. The repertoire holds fewer than 600,000 distinct CDR3 sequences, approximately 15% seen once, with 8% to 10% in the top ten. The sequenced sample was blood. The receptors stem from a woman aged 25 to 39 with Graves' ophthalmopathy.

Only a few counts were recorded for this clonotype. The rearrangement uses TRBV4-2 and TRBJ2-5, with 10 bases identical to TRBD2. J lost 5 bases, V lost 0 bases, and 6 bases had no gene match. The length of the CDR3 is 16 residues. The V gene's germline CDR1 is LGHNA and CDR2 YNFKEQ. The chain's CDR3 is CASSQEERGGLETQYF. CDR3 nucleotide sequence: TGTGCCAGCAGCCAAGAGGAGCGGGGGGGCCTGGAGACCCAGTACTTC.

This rearrangement joins TRBV4-1 to TRBJ2-5, with 8 bases fitting TRBD1. J was trimmed by 4 bases and V by 6 bases; bases with no gene match: 16. The CDR3 runs 17 residues. Germline V gene data show CDR1 as MGHRA and CDR2 as YSYEKL. The CDR3 reads CASSRFGQGIMGETQYF. CDR3 coding DNA: TGCGCCAGCAGTCGATTTGGACAGGGCATTATGGGAGAGACCCAGTACTTC.

CDR3 nucleotide sequence: TGTGCCAGCAGCGTAGCAGCGGGGGAACCCGGGACCCAGTACTTC. Translation: CASSVAAGEPGTQYF. The rearrangement uses TRBV9 and TRBJ2-5; 8 positions match TRBD2. CDR1 is SGDLS and CDR2 is YYNGEE in the germline V gene. With 0 bases clipped from V and 7 bases from J, the junction kept 8 bases outside the gene matches. This CDR3 region has 15 residues.

This clonotype occurred many times. This chain uses TRBV11-2 with TRBJ2-6, with 12 bases lining up with TRBD2. Germline assignment: CDR1 SGHAT and CDR2 FQNNGV. The V segment lost 5 bases and the J segment 0 bases; nucleotides outside the gene matches: 5. The CDR3 length is 18 residues. Here the CDR3 DNA reads TGTGCCAGCAGCACGACTAGCGGGGGATACTCTGGGGCCAACGTCCTGACTTTC. Its translation is CASSTTSGGYSGANVLTF.

This clonotype was seen repeatedly, ten times or more. This chain connects TRBV6-2 or TRBV6-3 to TRBJ2-2; D remains ambiguous. V lost 0 bases, J lost 5 bases, and 1 base lay in between. Germline CDR1 is MNHEY and CDR2 is SVGEGT. The CDR3 contains 12 residues. This chain's CDR3 is CASSYSTGELFF. The CDR3, as DNA: TGTGCCAGCAGTTACTCGACCGGGGAGCTGTTTTTT.

The sample holds many counts of this clonotype. The DNA of the CDR3 is TGTGCCAGCAGCTTCCGACAGGGGGGGACTGAAGCTTTCTTT. Its translation is CASSFRQGGTEAFF. The chain joins TRBV7-2 to TRBJ1-1, with 9 bases fitting TRBD1. This CDR3 region has 14 residues. Germline V gives CDR1 SGHTA, CDR2 FQGNSA. V shed 3 bases, J shed 5 bases, and the junction held 4 bases outside the gene matches.

Details on this clonotype: Possible read error: a much larger clone is one base away. The chain is built from TRBV28 and TRBJ2-5; D is perhaps TRBD1 (6 bases). CDR1 is MDHEN and CDR2 is SYDVKM in the germline V gene. The CDR3 has 17 amino acids. Here the CDR3 reads CASSLSMARGRVESQYF. Written as DNA, the CDR3 is TGTGCCAGCAGCCTCTCCATGGCCAGGGGTCGGGTAGAGTCCCAGTACTTC.

This clonotype appeared many times. This rearrangement joins TRBV20-1 to TRBJ2-4; no firm D call. Germline CDR1 reads DFQATT; CDR2 reads SNEGSKA (reference sequence). Trimming took off 3 bases at V and 8 bases at J, with 8 bases between the two ends. The CDR3 is 11 residues long. The CDR3 DNA reads as TGCAGTGCTAGGGAATGGGACATTCAGTACTTC. Residues: CSAREWDIQYF.

This clonotype was seen at least ten times. The chain joins TRBV5-1 to TRBJ1-2, with 7 bases that match TRBD1. This CDR3 region has 13 residues. The germline gives CDR1 SGHRS, CDR2 YFSETQ. Trimming removed 0 bases from V and 7 bases from J; junction bases left unmatched: 3. The CDR3 DNA reads as TGCGCCAGCAGCTTGGAGGGGACAGCTGGCTACACCTTC. It is translated as CASSLEGTAGYTF.

The V gene is TRBV5-1, the J gene TRBJ1-3, with D possibly matching TRBD1 (6 bases). The V end was cut by 5 bases, the J end by 0 bases, with 12 bases between. There are 15 residues in the CDR3. Looked up from germline, CDR1 is SGHRS and CDR2 is YFSETQ. CDR3 sequence (DNA): TGCGCCAGCAGACGCGACAGGAACTCTGGAAACACCATATATTTT. This gives the protein CASRRDRNSGNTIYF.

Many counts were recorded for this clonotype. The gene calls are TRBV5-1 and TRBJ1-6; TRBD1 matches 7 bases. Unmatched junction bases numbered 4, after V lost 2 bases and J lost 8 bases. The CDR3 contains 14 residues. Germline V gene lookup returns CDR1 SGHRS and CDR2 YFSETQ. CDR3 in DNA: TGCGCCAGCAGCTTCGGGGACAGAGATTCACCCCTCCACTTT. Protein: CASSFGDRDSPLHF.